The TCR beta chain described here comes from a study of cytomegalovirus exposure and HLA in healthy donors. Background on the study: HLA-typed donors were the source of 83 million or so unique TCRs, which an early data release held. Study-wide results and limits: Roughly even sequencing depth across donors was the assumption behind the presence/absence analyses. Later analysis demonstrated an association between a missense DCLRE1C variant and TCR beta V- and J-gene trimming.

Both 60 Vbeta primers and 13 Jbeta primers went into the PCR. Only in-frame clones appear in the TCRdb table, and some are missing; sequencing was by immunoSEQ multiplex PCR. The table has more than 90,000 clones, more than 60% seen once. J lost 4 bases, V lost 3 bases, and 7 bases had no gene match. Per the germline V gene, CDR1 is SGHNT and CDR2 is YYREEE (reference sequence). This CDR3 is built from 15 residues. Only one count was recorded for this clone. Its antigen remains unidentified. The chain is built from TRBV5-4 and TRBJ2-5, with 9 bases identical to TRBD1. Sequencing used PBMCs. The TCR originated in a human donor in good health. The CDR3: CASSSPGDRVETQYF. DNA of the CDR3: TGTGCCAGCAGCTCGCCGGGGGACAGGGTAGAGACCCAGTACTTC.